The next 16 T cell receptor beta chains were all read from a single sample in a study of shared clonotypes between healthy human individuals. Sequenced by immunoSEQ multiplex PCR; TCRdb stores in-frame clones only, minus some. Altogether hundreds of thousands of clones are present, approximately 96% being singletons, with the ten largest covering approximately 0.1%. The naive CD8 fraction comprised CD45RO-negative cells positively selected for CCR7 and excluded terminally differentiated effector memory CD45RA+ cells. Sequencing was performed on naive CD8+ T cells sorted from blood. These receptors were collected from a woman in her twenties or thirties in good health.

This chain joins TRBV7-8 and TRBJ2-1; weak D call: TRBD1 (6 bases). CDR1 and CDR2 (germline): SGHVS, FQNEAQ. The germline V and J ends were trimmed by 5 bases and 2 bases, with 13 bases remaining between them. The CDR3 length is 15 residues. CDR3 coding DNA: TGTGCCAGCAGCCCCGACAGGTTAACCTACAATGAGCAGTTCTTC. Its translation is CASSPDRLTYNEQFF.

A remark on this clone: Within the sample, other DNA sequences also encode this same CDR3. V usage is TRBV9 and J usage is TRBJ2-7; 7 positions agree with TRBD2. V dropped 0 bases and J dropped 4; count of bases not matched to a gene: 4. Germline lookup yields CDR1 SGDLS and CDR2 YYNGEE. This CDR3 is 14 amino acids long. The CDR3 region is CASSVGGGAYEQYF. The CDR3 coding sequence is TGTGCCAGCAGCGTAGGGGGAGGGGCATACGAGCAGTACTTC.

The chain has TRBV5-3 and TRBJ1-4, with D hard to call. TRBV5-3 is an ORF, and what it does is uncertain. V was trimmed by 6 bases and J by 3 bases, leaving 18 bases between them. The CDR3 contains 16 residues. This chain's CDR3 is CARTDRSRLANEKLFF. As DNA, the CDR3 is TGTGCCAGAACGGACCGCTCGAGACTGGCTAATGAAAAACTGTTTTTT.

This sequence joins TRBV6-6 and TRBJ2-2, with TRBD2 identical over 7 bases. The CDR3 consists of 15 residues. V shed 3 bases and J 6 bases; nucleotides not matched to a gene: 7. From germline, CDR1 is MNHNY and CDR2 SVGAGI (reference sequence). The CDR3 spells CASSYSLREAGELFF. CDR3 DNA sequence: TGTGCCAGCAGTTATTCCCTCCGGGAGGCCGGGGAGCTGTTTTTT.

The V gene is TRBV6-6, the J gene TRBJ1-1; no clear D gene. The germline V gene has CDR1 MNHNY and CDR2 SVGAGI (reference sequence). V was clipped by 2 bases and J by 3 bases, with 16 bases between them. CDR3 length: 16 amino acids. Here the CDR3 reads CASSYGRVPLYTEAFF. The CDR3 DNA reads TGTGCCAGCAGTTACGGGCGGGTTCCACTTTACACTGAAGCTTTCTTT.

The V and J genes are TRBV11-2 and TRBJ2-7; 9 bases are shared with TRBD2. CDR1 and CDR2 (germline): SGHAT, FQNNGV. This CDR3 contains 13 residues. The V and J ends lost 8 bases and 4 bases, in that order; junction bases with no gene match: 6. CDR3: CASGSGSRYEQYF. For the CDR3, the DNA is TGTGCCAGCGGTAGCGGGAGTCGGTACGAGCAGTACTTC.

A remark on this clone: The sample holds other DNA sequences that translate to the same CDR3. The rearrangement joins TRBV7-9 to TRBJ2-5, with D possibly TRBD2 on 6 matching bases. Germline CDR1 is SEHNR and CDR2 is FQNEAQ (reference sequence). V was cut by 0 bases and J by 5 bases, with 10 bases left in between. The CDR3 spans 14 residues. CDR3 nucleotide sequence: TGTGCCAGCAGCTTAGCAGGGGCGGGGGAGACCCAGTACTTC. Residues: CASSLAGAGETQYF.

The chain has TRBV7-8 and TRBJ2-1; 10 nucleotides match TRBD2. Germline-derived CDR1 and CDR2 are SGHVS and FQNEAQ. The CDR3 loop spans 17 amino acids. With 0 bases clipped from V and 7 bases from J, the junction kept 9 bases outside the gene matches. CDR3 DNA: TGTGCCAGCAGCTTAGCGGTGATGACTAGCGGGCGGAATGAGCAGTTCTTC. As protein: CASSLAVMTSGRNEQFF.

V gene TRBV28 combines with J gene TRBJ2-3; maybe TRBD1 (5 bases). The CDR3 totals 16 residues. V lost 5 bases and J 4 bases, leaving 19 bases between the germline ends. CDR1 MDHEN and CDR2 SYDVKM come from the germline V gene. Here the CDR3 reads CASSQGTGVRADTQYF. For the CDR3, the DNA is TGTGCCAGCAGTCAAGGAACAGGCGTAAGGGCAGATACGCAGTATTTT.

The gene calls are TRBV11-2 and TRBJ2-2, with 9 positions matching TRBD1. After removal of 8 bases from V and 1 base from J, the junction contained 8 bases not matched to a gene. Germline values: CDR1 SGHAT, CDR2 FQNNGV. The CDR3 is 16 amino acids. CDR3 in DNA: TGTGCCAGCGGATTAATGGGACAGGGGAACACCGGGGAGCTGTTTTTT. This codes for CASGLMGQGNTGELFF.

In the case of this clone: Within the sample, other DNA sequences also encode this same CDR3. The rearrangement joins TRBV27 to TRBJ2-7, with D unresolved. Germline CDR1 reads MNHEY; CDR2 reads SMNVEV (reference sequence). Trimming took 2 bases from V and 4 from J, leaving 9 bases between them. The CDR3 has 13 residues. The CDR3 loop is CASSLGVRYEQYF. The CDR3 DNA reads TGTGCCAGCAGTTTAGGTGTGCGATACGAGCAGTACTTC.

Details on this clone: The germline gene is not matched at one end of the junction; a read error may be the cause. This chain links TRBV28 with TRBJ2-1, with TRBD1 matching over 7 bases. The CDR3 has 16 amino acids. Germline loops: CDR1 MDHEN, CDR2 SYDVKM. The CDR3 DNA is TGTGCCAGCAGATACCTGACTGGGGCAGGGGGAAATGGGCAGTTCTTC. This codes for CASRYLTGAGGNGQFF. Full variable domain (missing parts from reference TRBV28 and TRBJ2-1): DVKVTQSSRYLVKRTGEKVFLECVQDMDHENMFWYRQDPGLGLRLIYFSYDVKMKEKGDIPEGYSVSREKKERFSLILESASTNQTSMYLCASRYLTGAGGNGQFFGPGTRLTVL.

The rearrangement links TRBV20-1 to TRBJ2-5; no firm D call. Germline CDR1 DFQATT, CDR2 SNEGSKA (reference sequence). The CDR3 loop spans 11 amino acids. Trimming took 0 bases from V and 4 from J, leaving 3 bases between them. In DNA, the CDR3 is TGCAGTGCTAGAGATCGAGAGACCCAGTACTTC. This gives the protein CSARDRETQYF.

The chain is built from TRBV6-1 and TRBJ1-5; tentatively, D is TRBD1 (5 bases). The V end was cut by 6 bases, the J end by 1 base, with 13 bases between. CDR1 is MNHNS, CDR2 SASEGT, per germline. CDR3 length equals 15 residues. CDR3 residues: CASSDPGSSNQPQHF. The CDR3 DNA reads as TGTGCCAGCAGCGACCCAGGGTCAAGCAATCAGCCCCAGCATTTT.

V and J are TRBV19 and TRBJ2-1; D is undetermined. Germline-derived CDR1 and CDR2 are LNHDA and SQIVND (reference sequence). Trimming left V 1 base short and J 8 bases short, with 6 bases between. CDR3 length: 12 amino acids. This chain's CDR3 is CASSIGVDEQFF. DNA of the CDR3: TGTGCCAGTAGTATAGGAGTCGATGAGCAGTTCTTC.

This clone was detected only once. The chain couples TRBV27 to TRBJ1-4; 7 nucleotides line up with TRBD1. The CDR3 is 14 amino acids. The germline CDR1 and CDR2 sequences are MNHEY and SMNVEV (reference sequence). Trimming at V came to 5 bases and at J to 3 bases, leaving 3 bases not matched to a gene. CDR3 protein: CASSRDRPNEKLFF. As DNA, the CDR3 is TGTGCCAGCAGTCGGGACAGACCTAATGAAAAACTGTTTTTT.